The T cell receptor beta chain under discussion was sequenced for a study of blood T cell repertoires in COVID-19. Overall study: There were acute and convalescent COVID-19 samples, and they came from the United States, Italy and Spain.

This table comes from immunoSEQ multiplex PCR, and its TCRdb copy is limited to in-frame clones, with some not included. The data show approximately 52,000 clones, approximately 90% seen once. Germline values: CDR1 MGHDK, CDR2 SYGVNS. J lost 7 bases, V lost 3 bases, and 10 bases had no gene match. CDR3 length: 15 residues. This clonotype was sampled from a man in his 70s with acute or convalescent COVID-19. Sequenced sample: peripheral blood. The rearrangement links TRBV25-1 to TRBJ1-2; 8 bases fit TRBD1. The CDR3 sequence is CASSDVRTGNGGYTF. For the CDR3, the DNA is TGTGCCAGCAGTGATGTACGGACAGGGAATGGTGGCTACACCTTC.